Sequencing of this TCR beta chain was carried out in a study of vaccination effects on CD4 cells after COVID-19. CDR3 size: 16 residues. CDR1 is SGHAT and CDR2 is FQNNGV in the germline V gene. V lost 0 bases and J 2 bases, leaving 11 bases between the germline ends. Generated by immunoSEQ multiplex PCR, the TCRdb table keeps only in-frame clones and is missing some. The data contain some 22,000 clones, about 72% of them singletons. Antigen-specific CD4+ T cells expanded by the ViraFEST assay with viral peptide pools were then sequenced. It was after more than nine days of culture that CD4+ T cells were isolated. Neither prior SARS-CoV-2 infection nor positive nucleocapsid antibodies were present in the vaccine recipients. IL-2 medium was substituted for half the medium on days 3 and 7. As concerns this clone: Its antigen is still unknown.

The sequencing used CD4+ T cells from PBMCs cultured with HCoV-OC43 spike peptides, collected before COVID-19 vaccination. The subset: HCoV-OC43 spike overlapping peptide pool stimulation. V is TRBV11-2 and J is TRBJ2-1; TRBD2 is a possible D gene (7 bases). The receptor's source is a human donor who received a COVID-19 vaccine. CDR3 sequence (DNA): TGTGCCAGCAGCTTAGATCGGGGGGCCCCCTACAATGAGCAGTTCTTC. As protein: CASSLDRGAPYNEQFF.